These T cell receptor beta chains were read from a single sample in a study of cytomegalovirus exposure and HLA in healthy donors. Assay: immunoSEQ multiplex PCR; the TCRdb copy retains only in-frame clones and omits some. The sample yields some 120,000 clones, approximately 80% seen once. Sequencing was carried out using PBMCs. These receptors were collected from a man between 18 and 35 years old in good health and CMV-seronegative. The CDR3 runs from the conserved cysteine through the conserved F or W. The order of the fields is CDR3 protein, V gene.

CDR3: CASSPGEDRPQHF
V: TRBV18

CDR3: CASSSRLGGEAQFF
V: TRBV11-2

CDR3: CGTSGSYEQYF
V: TRBV25-1

CDR3: CASSLGQGSNTEAFF
V: TRBV7-9

CDR3: CASSLTLGAGPSLGEQFF
V: TRBV7-3

CDR3: CASSKNRLGQQHTGELFF
V: TRBV21-1

CDR3: CASNRAYQPQHF
V: TRBV2

CDR3: CASSRLDRGRGAEAFF
V: TRBV5-1

CDR3: CASSLATGGGSPLHF
V: TRBV5-1

CDR3: CASSLPSGTTDTQYF
V: TRBV5-6

CDR3: CASSLDRLDTQYF
V: TRBV5-1

CDR3: CASSQTGVYNSPLHF
V: TRBV4-3

CDR3: CASSSGTFTGELFF
V: TRBV10-2

CDR3: CASSLTGGSILGGTEAFF
V: TRBV28

CDR3: CASSLTSGRAYEQYF
V: TRBV7-3

CDR3: CASSLGTSGSRETQYF
V: TRBV6-5

CDR3: CASSQGERGEQFF
V: TRBV4-2

CDR3: CASIQAGGVGLSYEQYF
V: TRBV27

CDR3: CASSDGTSSTGELFF
V: TRBV9

CDR3: CAWEAGGDSEAFF
V: TRBV30